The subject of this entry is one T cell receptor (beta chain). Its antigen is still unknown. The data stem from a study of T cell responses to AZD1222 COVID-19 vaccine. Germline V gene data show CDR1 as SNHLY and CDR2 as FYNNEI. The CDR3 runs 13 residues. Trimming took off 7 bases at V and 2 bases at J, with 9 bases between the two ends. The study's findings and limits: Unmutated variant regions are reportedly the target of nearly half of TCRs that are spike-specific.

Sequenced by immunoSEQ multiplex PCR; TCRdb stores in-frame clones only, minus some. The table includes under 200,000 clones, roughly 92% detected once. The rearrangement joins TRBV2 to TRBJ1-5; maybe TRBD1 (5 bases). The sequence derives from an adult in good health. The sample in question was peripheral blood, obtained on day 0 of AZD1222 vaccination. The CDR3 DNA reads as TGTGCCAGCACCGGGACGGGCAATCAGCCCCAGCATTTT. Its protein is CASTGTGNQPQHF. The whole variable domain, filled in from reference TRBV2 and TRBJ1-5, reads EPEVTQTPSHQVTQMGQEVILRCVPISNHLYFYWYRQILGQKVEFLVSFYNNEISEKSEIFDDQFSVERPDGSNFTLKIRSTKLEDSAMYFCASTGTGNQPQHFGDGTRLSIL.